Listed below are T cell receptor beta chains from one sample, sequenced in a study of blood T cell repertoires in COVID-19. Repertoires were generated with immunoSEQ multiplex PCR, while TCRdb's copy carries only in-frame clones and drops some. This table has under 40,000 clones, around 85% appearing once. The specimen sequenced was peripheral blood. The source is an elderly woman with active or convalescent COVID-19. Each CDR3 is given with its conserved first and last residue. The order of the fields is clone size, D gene, J gene, V gene, CDR3 DNA, CDR3 protein. The D gene is left open where the match is weak. Clone size is given for some rows only: seen once, a few or many times, or a class if the clone is expanded.

clone size: few; D gene: .; J gene: TRBJ1-2; V gene: TRBV3-1/TRBV3-2; CDR3 DNA: TGTGCCAGCAGCCAAGCAGGTGGGTCTTCCTATGGCTACACCTTC; CDR3 protein: CASSQAGGSSYGYTF
clone size: .; D gene: TRBD1; J gene: TRBJ1-2; V gene: TRBV7-6; CDR3 DNA: TGTGCCAGCAGCTTCTCGGGACAGGGTTCTAGGGGCTATGGCTACACCTTC; CDR3 protein: CASSFSGQGSRGYGYTF
clone size: .; D gene: .; J gene: TRBJ1-2; V gene: TRBV2; CDR3 DNA: TGTGCCAGCAGGGAGGGACGGTCCTATGGCTACACCTTC; CDR3 protein: CASREGRSYGYTF
clone size: .; D gene: TRBD2; J gene: TRBJ2-1; V gene: TRBV27; CDR3 DNA: TGTGCCAGCAGTTCACTTAGCGGGAGGCTAAACAATGAGCAGTTCTTC; CDR3 protein: CASSSLSGRLNNEQFF
clone size: few; D gene: TRBD2; J gene: TRBJ2-1; V gene: TRBV5-4; CDR3 DNA: TGTGCCAGCAGCTCATCGACTAGCGGGGCCTACAATGAGCAGTTCTTC; CDR3 protein: CASSSSTSGAYNEQFF
clone size: .; D gene: .; J gene: TRBJ2-5; V gene: TRBV18; CDR3 DNA: TGTGCCAGCTCACCAGACGGGCAAGAGACCCAGTACTTC; CDR3 protein: CASSPDGQETQYF
clone size: .; D gene: .; J gene: TRBJ2-3; V gene: TRBV3-1/TRBV3-2; CDR3 DNA: TGTGCCAGCAGCCAAGCGGGGGTAGATACGCAGTATTTT; CDR3 protein: CASSQAGVDTQYF
clone size: .; D gene: TRBD1; J gene: TRBJ1-2; V gene: TRBV5-6; CDR3 DNA: TGTGCCAGCAGCTTGGGGACAGGGGGGCATGGCTACACCTTC; CDR3 protein: CASSLGTGGHGYTF
clone size: .; D gene: .; J gene: TRBJ2-5; V gene: TRBV11-2; CDR3 DNA: TGTGCCAGCAGCTTAATTGTAGGACTCATATCCGCAGAGACCCAGTACTTC; CDR3 protein: CASSLIVGLISAETQYF
clone size: .; D gene: .; J gene: TRBJ2-4; V gene: TRBV30; CDR3 DNA: TGTGCCTGGAGTGTACGACATAAGAAAAACATTCAGTACTTC; CDR3 protein: CAWSVRHKKNIQYF
clone size: .; D gene: .; J gene: TRBJ1-2; V gene: TRBV5-1; CDR3 DNA: TGCGCCAGCAGCAGCTCAGGAGGCGGGGGTTCTTATGGCTACACCTTC; CDR3 protein: CASSSSGGGGSYGYTF
clone size: .; D gene: .; J gene: TRBJ2-1; V gene: TRBV5-1; CDR3 DNA: TGCGCCAGCAGCTTGGCGACAGCCCCATACAATGAGCAGTTCTTC; CDR3 protein: CASSLATAPYNEQFF
clone size: .; D gene: TRBD1; J gene: TRBJ2-5; V gene: TRBV5-6; CDR3 DNA: TGTGCCAGCAGCAATCGACAGGGGGTAGTAGAGACCCAGTACTTC; CDR3 protein: CASSNRQGVVETQYF
clone size: .; D gene: .; J gene: TRBJ2-1; V gene: TRBV6-5; CDR3 DNA: TGTGCCAGCGGCTCGGGACAAGACTACAATGAGCAGTTCTTC; CDR3 protein: CASGSGQDYNEQFF
clone size: .; D gene: .; J gene: TRBJ1-4; V gene: TRBV28; CDR3 DNA: TGTGCCAGCAGTTCCACAGGTTTGGGTGAAAAACTGTTTTTT; CDR3 protein: CASSSTGLGEKLFF
clone size: .; D gene: TRBD2; J gene: TRBJ2-2; V gene: TRBV28; CDR3 DNA: TGTGCCAGCAGTTTAATGGGGAGGGGGAACACCGGGGAGCTGTTTTTT; CDR3 protein: CASSLMGRGNTGELFF
clone size: .; D gene: .; J gene: TRBJ2-3; V gene: TRBV2; CDR3 DNA: TGTGCCAGCAGCGGGGGAACAGATACGCAGTATTTT; CDR3 protein: CASSGGTDTQYF
clone size: .; D gene: TRBD2; J gene: TRBJ2-7; V gene: TRBV20-1; CDR3 DNA: TGCAGTGCTAGTGTCCTAGCGGGGAAGGGACCCGAGCAGTACTTC; CDR3 protein: CSASVLAGKGPEQYF
clone size: .; D gene: TRBD2; J gene: TRBJ2-2; V gene: TRBV3-1/TRBV3-2; CDR3 DNA: TGTGCCAGCAGCGCCCGGACTAGCGGGAGCCCCGGGGAGCTGTTTTTT; CDR3 protein: CASSARTSGSPGELFF
clone size: once; D gene: .; J gene: TRBJ2-3; V gene: TRBV7-2; CDR3 DNA: TGTGCCAGCAGCTTTGGGAGTAGCACAGATACGCAGTATTTT; CDR3 protein: CASSFGSSTDTQYF
clone size: .; D gene: .; J gene: TRBJ2-7; V gene: TRBV28; CDR3 DNA: TGTGCCAGCAGTTCCCACCAGGGCTACGAGCAGTACTTC; CDR3 protein: CASSSHQGYEQYF
clone size: .; D gene: .; J gene: TRBJ1-5; V gene: TRBV19; CDR3 DNA: TGTGCCAGTCAAGACAGGCCCTCCAATCAGCCCCAGCATTTT; CDR3 protein: CASQDRPSNQPQHF
clone size: .; D gene: TRBD1; J gene: TRBJ2-2; V gene: TRBV7-2; CDR3 DNA: TGTGCCAGCAGCTTGAGACAGGGGAAGGGGAGCACCGGGGAGCTGTTTTTT; CDR3 protein: CASSLRQGKGSTGELFF
clone size: .; D gene: TRBD2; J gene: TRBJ2-2; V gene: TRBV19; CDR3 DNA: TGTGCCAGTAGTATTTCCGGACTAGCGGGATGGAGAGGTAACGGGGAGCTGTTTTTT; CDR3 protein: CASSISGLAGWRGNGELFF
clone size: .; D gene: .; J gene: TRBJ1-2; V gene: TRBV12-3/TRBV12-4; CDR3 DNA: TGTGCCAGCTCCCTCGAGGTTGGCTATGGCTACACCTTC; CDR3 protein: CASSLEVGYGYTF
clone size: .; D gene: .; J gene: TRBJ1-1; V gene: TRBV19; CDR3 DNA: TGTGCCAGTAGTATAGTCGGGAGCGTTGAAGCTTTCTTT; CDR3 protein: CASSIVGSVEAFF
clone size: .; D gene: .; J gene: TRBJ2-1; V gene: TRBV2; CDR3 DNA: TGTGCCAGCAGTGAAGCGCAGAGGGGGTTATCCTACAATGAGCAGTTCTTC; CDR3 protein: CASSEAQRGLSYNEQFF
clone size: few; D gene: .; J gene: TRBJ2-2; V gene: TRBV5-4; CDR3 DNA: TGTGCCAGCAGCTTGGCGGCAGGAGGCACCGGGGAGCTGTTTTTT; CDR3 protein: CASSLAAGGTGELFF
clone size: .; D gene: .; J gene: TRBJ1-1; V gene: TRBV19; CDR3 DNA: TGTGCCAGTAGTATAGGAGTCGAGGGTAGCACTGAAGCTTTCTTT; CDR3 protein: CASSIGVEGSTEAFF
clone size: .; D gene: .; J gene: TRBJ1-6; V gene: TRBV19; CDR3 DNA: TGTGCCAGTACCCCTGTTTCGGGAAGCGACTCACCCCTCCACTTT; CDR3 protein: CASTPVSGSDSPLHF
clone size: .; D gene: TRBD2; J gene: TRBJ2-6; V gene: TRBV4-2; CDR3 DNA: TGTGCCAGCAGCCAACCCCCAAGGACTAGGGGATCCGGGGCCAACGTCCTGACTTTC; CDR3 protein: CASSQPPRTRGSGANVLTF
clone size: .; D gene: TRBD1; J gene: TRBJ1-1; V gene: TRBV7-3; CDR3 DNA: TGTGCCAGCAGCTTCACCTCCAGGGGGCTCACTGAAGCTTTCTTT; CDR3 protein: CASSFTSRGLTEAFF
clone size: .; D gene: TRBD1; J gene: TRBJ2-7; V gene: TRBV3-1/TRBV3-2; CDR3 DNA: TGTGCCAGCAGCGACAGGGGGCGCTGGGAGCAGTACTTC; CDR3 protein: CASSDRGRWEQYF
clone size: .; D gene: .; J gene: TRBJ1-3; V gene: TRBV4-2; CDR3 DNA: TGTGCCAGCAGCCAAGATCCCGCTAGTTCCGGAAACACCATATATTTT; CDR3 protein: CASSQDPASSGNTIYF
clone size: .; D gene: .; J gene: TRBJ1-1; V gene: TRBV2; CDR3 DNA: TGTGCCAGCAGCCTCGGGGGACGGACTGAAGCTTTCTTT; CDR3 protein: CASSLGGRTEAFF
clone size: .; D gene: .; J gene: TRBJ2-1; V gene: TRBV18; CDR3 DNA: TGTGCCAGCTCACCTATACAGGAATTAAATGAGCAGTTCTTC; CDR3 protein: CASSPIQELNEQFF
clone size: once; D gene: .; J gene: TRBJ1-6; V gene: TRBV5-1; CDR3 DNA: TGCGCCAGCAGCTGGGAGACACCAAATTCACCCCTCCACTTT; CDR3 protein: CASSWETPNSPLHF
clone size: .; D gene: TRBD1; J gene: TRBJ2-7; V gene: TRBV7-8; CDR3 DNA: TGTGCCAGCAGCTTACGAGGTACCTCGGGACAGGGCTACGAGCAGTACTTC; CDR3 protein: CASSLRGTSGQGYEQYF
clone size: few; D gene: TRBD2; J gene: TRBJ2-2; V gene: TRBV6-1; CDR3 DNA: TGTGCCAGCAGTGATGCGGGAGGTAGCACCGGGGAGCTGTTTTTT; CDR3 protein: CASSDAGGSTGELFF
clone size: few; D gene: .; J gene: TRBJ2-1; V gene: TRBV5-1; CDR3 DNA: TGCGCCAGCACACCGGGACTGGGGGATGAGCAGTTCTTC; CDR3 protein: CASTPGLGDEQFF